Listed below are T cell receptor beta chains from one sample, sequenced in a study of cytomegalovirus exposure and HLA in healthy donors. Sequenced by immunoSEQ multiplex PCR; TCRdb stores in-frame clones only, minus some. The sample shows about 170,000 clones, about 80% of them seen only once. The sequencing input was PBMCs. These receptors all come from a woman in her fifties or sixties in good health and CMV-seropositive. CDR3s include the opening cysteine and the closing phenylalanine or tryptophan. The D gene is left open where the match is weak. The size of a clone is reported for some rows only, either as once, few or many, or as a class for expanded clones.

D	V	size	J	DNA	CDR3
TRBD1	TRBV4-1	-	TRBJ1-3	TGCGCCAGCAGCCAAGTAATTTACCGGACAGGAACAAGGAGTTCTGGAAACACCATATATTTT	CASSQVIYRTGTRSSGNTIYF
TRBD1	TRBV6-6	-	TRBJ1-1	TGTGCCAGCAGTCGTCGACAGGGGATGAACACTGAAGCTTTCTTT	CASSRRQGMNTEAFF
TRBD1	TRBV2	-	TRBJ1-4	TGTGCCAGCAGTGATAGGACAGGGACTGAAAAACTGTTTTTT	CASSDRTGTEKLFF
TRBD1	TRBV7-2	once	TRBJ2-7	TGTGCCAGCAGCTATATACCGGGACAGGGGTACGAGCAGTACTTC	CASSYIPGQGYEQYF
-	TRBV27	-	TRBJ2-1	TGTGCCAGCAGCCCCGGCTGGGGGGACAATGAGCAGTTCTTC	CASSPGWGDNEQFF
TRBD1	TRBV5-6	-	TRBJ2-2	TGTGCCAGCAGCTGGGACAGGAACACCGGGGAGCTGTTTTTT	CASSWDRNTGELFF
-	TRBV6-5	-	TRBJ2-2	TGTGCCAGCCGGGCTAGCTCCCTCGTCGGGGAGCTGTTTTTT	CASRASSLVGELFF
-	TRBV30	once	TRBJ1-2	TGTGCCTGGAGTGAACAGGGAAACCATGGCTACACCTTC	CAWSEQGNHGYTF
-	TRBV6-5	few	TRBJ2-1	TGTGCCAGCAGCACGCCCGGTAATGAGCAGTTCTTC	CASSTPGNEQFF
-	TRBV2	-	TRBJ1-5	TGTGCCAGCAGCAACAGGGTCCAGGGGCCCCAGCATTTT	CASSNRVQGPQHF
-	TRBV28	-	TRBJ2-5	TGTGCCAGCAGTAGATTATCGGGTGGAGAGACCCAGTACTTC	CASSRLSGGETQYF
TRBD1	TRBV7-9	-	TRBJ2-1	TGTGCCAGCAGCCTAGGACAGGAGCCCTACAATGAGCAGTTCTTC	CASSLGQEPYNEQFF
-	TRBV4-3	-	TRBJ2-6	TGCGCCAGCAGCCAAGGGACGGGGGTTGGGGCCAACGTCCTGACTTTC	CASSQGTGVGANVLTF
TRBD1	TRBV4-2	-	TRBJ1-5	TGTGCCAGCAGCCTAAAACGGACAGGAGGTCAGCCCCAGCATTTT	CASSLKRTGGQPQHF
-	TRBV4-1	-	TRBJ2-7	TGCGCCAGCAGCCAAGATCTTACGCGAGGCAACGAGCAGTACTTC	CASSQDLTRGNEQYF
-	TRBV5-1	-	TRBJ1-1	TGCGCCAGCAGCTTGGATCGGGGGTCTGTGGCAGCTTTCTTT	CASSLDRGSVAAFF
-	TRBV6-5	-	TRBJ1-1	TGTGCCAGCAGCAGATTGAACACTGAAGCTTTCTTT	CASSRLNTEAFF
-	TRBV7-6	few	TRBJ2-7	TGTGCCAGCAGCTTAGTGGCAGACTCCTACGAGCAGTACTTC	CASSLVADSYEQYF
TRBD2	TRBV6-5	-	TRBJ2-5	TGTGCCAGCAGTAAGACTAGCGGCCAAGAGACCCAGTACTTC	CASSKTSGQETQYF
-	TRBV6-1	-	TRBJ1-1	TGTGCCAGCAAGGCCCCAGGGATGAACACTGAAGCTTTCTTT	CASKAPGMNTEAFF
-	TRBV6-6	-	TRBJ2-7	TGTGCCAGCTATGGCGGGGCCGGATTCTACGAGCAGTACTTC	CASYGGAGFYEQYF
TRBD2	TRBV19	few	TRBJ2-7	TGTGCCAGTACCCCCTTCTCTAGCGGGAGGGAGGCCCACGAGCAGTACTTC	CASTPFSSGREAHEQYF
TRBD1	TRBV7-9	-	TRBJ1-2	TGTTCCAGCAGCCGACAGGGCAATGGCTACACCTTC	CSSSRQGNGYTF
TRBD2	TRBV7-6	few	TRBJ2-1	TGTGCCAGCAGTATTAGCGGGAGGGTGAATGAGCAGTTCTTC	CASSISGRVNEQFF
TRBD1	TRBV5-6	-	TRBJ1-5	TGTGCCAGCAGCTTGGGGGAGTATAGGGGGCTATATCAGCCCCAGCATTTT	CASSLGEYRGLYQPQHF
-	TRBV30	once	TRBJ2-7	TGTGCCTGGAGTGTACTGGGAGGGGGGGGAACCTACGAGCAGTACTTC	CAWSVLGGGGTYEQYF
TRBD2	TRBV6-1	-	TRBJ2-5	TGTGCCAGCAGGGACCCCAGCGCGGGGGGTGAGACCCAGTACTTC	CASRDPSAGGETQYF
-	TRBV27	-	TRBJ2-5	TGTGCCAGCAGGCCCACCCGGTACCAAGAGACCCAGTACTTC	CASRPTRYQETQYF